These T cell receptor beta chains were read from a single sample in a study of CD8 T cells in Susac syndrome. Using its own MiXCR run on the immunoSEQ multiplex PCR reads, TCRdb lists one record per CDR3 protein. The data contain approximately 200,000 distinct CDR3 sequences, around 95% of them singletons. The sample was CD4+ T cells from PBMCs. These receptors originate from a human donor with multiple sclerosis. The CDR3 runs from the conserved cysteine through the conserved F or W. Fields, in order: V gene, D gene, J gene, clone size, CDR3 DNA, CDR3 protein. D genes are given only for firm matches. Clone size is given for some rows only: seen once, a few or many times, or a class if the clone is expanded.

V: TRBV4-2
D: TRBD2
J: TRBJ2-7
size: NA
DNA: TGTGCCAGCAGCCAAGATCACGCGGGGGTCTACGAGCAGTACTTC
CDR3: CASSQDHAGVYEQYF

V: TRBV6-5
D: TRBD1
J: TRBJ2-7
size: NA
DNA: TGTGCCAGCAGTACACGACAGGGAACCTACGAGCAGTACTTC
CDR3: CASSTRQGTYEQYF

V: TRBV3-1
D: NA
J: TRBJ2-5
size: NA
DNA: TGTGCCAGCAGCCAAGCCGGGGGCGGAGAGACCCAGTACTTC
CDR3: CASSQAGGGETQYF

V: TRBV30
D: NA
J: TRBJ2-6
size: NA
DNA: TGTGCCTGGAGGGGGGGCGCCGCCGGGGCCAACGTCCTGACTTTC
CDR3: CAWRGGAAGANVLTF

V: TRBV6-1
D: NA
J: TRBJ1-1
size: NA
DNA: TGTGCCAGCAGTGAAGATTTGGGAGGGAACACTGAAGCTTTCTTT
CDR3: CASSEDLGGNTEAFF

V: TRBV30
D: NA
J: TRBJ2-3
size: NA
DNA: TGTGCCCACGTAGGATTTAGCACAGATACGCAGTATTTT
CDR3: CAHVGFSTDTQYF

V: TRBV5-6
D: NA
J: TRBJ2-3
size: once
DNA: TGTGCCAGCATGACGGTCCAAGGCACAGATACGCAGTATTTT
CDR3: CASMTVQGTDTQYF

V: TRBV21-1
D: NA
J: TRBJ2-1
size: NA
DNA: TGTGCCAGCAGATCAAACAGGGGGCGGAATGAGCAGTTCTTC
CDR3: CASRSNRGRNEQFF

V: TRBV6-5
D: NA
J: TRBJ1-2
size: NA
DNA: TGTGCCAGCAGCCCCGGGGAGGGGATTTATGGCTACACCTTC
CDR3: CASSPGEGIYGYTF

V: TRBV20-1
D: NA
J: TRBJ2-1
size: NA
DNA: TGCAGTGCTAGCGCGAGAAACAATGAGCAGTTCTTC
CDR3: CSASARNNEQFF

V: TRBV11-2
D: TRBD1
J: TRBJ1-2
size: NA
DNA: TGTGCCAGCAGCTCCCCTTCGACAGGGTTCTATGGCTACACCTTC
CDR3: CASSSPSTGFYGYTF

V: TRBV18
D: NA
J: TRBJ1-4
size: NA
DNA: TGTGCCAGCTCCGAGGACCCCGGAGGAGGTGAAAAACTGTTTTTT
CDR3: CASSEDPGGGEKLFF

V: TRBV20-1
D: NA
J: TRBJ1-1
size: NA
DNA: TGCAGCCCCTACTCCGGGATGAACACTGAAGCTTTCTTT
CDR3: CSPYSGMNTEAFF

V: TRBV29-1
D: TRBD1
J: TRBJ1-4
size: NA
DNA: TGCAGCGTCACAGGGGGGTTGCGGAATGAAAAACTGTTTTTT
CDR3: CSVTGGLRNEKLFF

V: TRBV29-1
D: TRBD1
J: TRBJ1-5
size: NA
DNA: TGCAGCGTCGCGACAGGGGATCTAAATCAGCCCCAGCATTTT
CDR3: CSVATGDLNQPQHF

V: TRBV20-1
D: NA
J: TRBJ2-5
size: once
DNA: TGCAGTGCTAGGGGGAGCCAAGAGACCCAGTACTTC
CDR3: CSARGSQETQYF

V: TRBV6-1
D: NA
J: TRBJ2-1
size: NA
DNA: TGTGCCAGCAGAGTTGCGACGAGACAGGTATCCTACAATGAGCAGTTCTTC
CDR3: CASRVATRQVSYNEQFF

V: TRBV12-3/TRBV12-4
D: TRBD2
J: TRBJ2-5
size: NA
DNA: TGTGCCAGCAGTCTTAGCGGGGGCAAAGAGACCCAGTACTTC
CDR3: CASSLSGGKETQYF

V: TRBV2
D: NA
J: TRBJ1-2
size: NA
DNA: TGTGCCAGCAGGATAGACGACGACTATGGCTACACCTTC
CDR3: CASRIDDDYGYTF

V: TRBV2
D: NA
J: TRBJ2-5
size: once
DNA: TGTGCCAGCAGTCCCTTCTCGGGCAGCCAAGAGACCCAGTACTTC
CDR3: CASSPFSGSQETQYF

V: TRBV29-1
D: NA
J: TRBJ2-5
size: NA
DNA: TGCAGCGTTGAAGCGATGAAGGGGACCCAGTACTTC
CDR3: CSVEAMKGTQYF

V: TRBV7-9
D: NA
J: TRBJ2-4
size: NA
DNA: TGTGCCAGCAGCTTCCGAGGGACCCCGGAGGACATTCAGTACTTC
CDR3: CASSFRGTPEDIQYF

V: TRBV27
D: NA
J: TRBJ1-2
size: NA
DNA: TGTGCCAGCAGTTCCCAGGGGATGCGCTACACCTTC
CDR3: CASSSQGMRYTF

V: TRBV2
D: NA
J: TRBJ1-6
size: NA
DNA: TGTGCCAGCACCGTCACCCGCCGGGATTCACCCCTCCACTTT
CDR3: CASTVTRRDSPLHF